This T cell receptor beta chain was sequenced during a study of blood T cell repertoires in COVID-19. Study-level information: The origin of the acute and convalescent COVID-19 samples was the United States, Italy and Spain. PBMCs, B-cell-depleted T cells, or T cells were the source of the cDNA or gDNA that made up the material.

Authors' data handling: Reference gene primers were amplified, and this amplification served to estimate nucleated cell counts. Method: immunoSEQ multiplex PCR; TCRdb's copy keeps in-frame clones and lacks some. V and J calls and clone size are given by that table; D and trimming were obtained from the DNA. The sample lists over 200,000 clones; 88% were seen once. Trimming removed 6 bases at V and 6 bases at J, with 17 bases between. Germline V gene lookup returns CDR1 KGHSH and CDR2 LQKENI. This CDR3 is built from 15 residues. The chain uses TRBV18 and TRBJ2-2; D is perhaps TRBD1 (5 bases). This sequence originates from a woman aged 55-70 years with acute or convalescent COVID-19. Sequenced sample: peripheral blood. DNA for the CDR3: TGTGCCAGCTCCCCGCAATCCCCAGGGCCCGGGGAGCTGTTTTTT. Its protein is CASSPQSPGPGELFF. The full variable domain, its missing parts supplied by reference TRBV18 and TRBJ2-2, is NAGVMQNPRHLVRRRGQEARLRCSPMKGHSHVYWYRQLPEEGLKFMVYLQKENIIDESGMPKERFSAEFPKEGPSILRIQQVVRGDSAAYFCASSPQSPGPGELFFGEGSRLTVL.